The clone carrying this T cell receptor (beta chain) was picked up many times. As yet, its antigen is unknown. No progression to ophthalmopathy during 18 months of follow-up defined stable disease. These data belong to a study of T cells in Graves' hyperthyroidism and ophthalmopathy. Study summary: Initial diagnosis, before any treatment, was when peripheral blood was collected. General observations from the study: Most thyroid-expanded clonotypes above 0.001 were also found in blood.

Using RNA transcripts as the source, TCR beta CDR3 regions were amplified. First-round RT-PCR with HTBI primers amplified the TCR CDR3 region. TCRdb recomputed calls from the multiplex PCR reads with MiXCR, one row per CDR3 protein. Among about 700,000 distinct CDR3 sequences listed, approximately 14% were seen once. Germline V lookup: CDR1 SEHNR, CDR2 FQNEAQ (reference sequence). The CDR3 sequence is 15 residues long. V dropped 1 base and J dropped 6; count of bases not matched to a gene: 6. The source of this sequence is a young woman with Graves' hyperthyroidism. The sequencing input was blood. This chain connects TRBV7-9 to TRBJ1-5; TRBD1 matches 7 bases. The CDR3 DNA follows: TGTGCCAGCAGCTTAGGGGAGACAGGGTTTCAGCCCCAGCATTTT. Its translation is CASSLGETGFQPQHF.